The 9 T cell receptor beta chains below come from one sample, sequenced in a study of metastatic and nonmetastatic thyroid tumors. The entire patient cohort was treatment-naive prior to thyroid surgery. TCRdb re-clonotyped the PCR reads via MiXCR. The data hold roughly 70,000 clones, with roughly 18% observed a single time. Sequencing used blood. The receptor set was obtained from a female donor with papillary thyroid cancer or a benign thyroid nodule (not recorded which). Some clones in this sample may be carry-over from other donors' samples.

In its sample, this clone was seen many times. V gene TRBV6-1 combines with J gene TRBJ1-2; TRBD1 matches at 8 bases. This CDR3 contains 16 residues. Germline CDR1 MNHNS, CDR2 SASEGT. V lost 6 bases and J lost 0; bases outside the gene matches: 9. The CDR3 sequence: CASRTQGAITNYGYTF. DNA for the CDR3: TGTGCCAGCAGGACGCAGGGGGCCATTACTAACTATGGCTACACCTTC.

This clone was counted at least ten times. This sequence joins TRBV20-1 and TRBJ2-7, with D perhaps matching TRBD1 or TRBD2 (5 bases each). The CDR3 is 13 residues long. Germline V gives CDR1 DFQATT, CDR2 SNEGSKA (reference sequence). V lost 3 bases and J 6 bases, leaving 15 bases between the germline ends. The CDR3 is CSARGQGVSEQYF. The CDR3 nucleotides are TGCAGTGCTAGGGGGCAGGGAGTCTCCGAGCAGTACTTC.

Many counts were recorded for this clone. The genes are TRBV25-1 and TRBJ2-1; perhaps D is TRBD1 or TRBD2 (5 bases each). From germline, CDR1 is MGHDK and CDR2 SYGVNS. Trimming cost V 8 bases and J 8 bases, with 10 bases left between them. The CDR3 totals 11 residues. CDR3: CASAMGDEQFF. CDR3 nucleotide sequence: TGTGCCAGCGCAATGGGGGATGAGCAGTTCTTC.

The rearrangement uses TRBV5-1 and TRBJ2-7, with D perhaps TRBD2 (5 bases). Germline CDR1 and CDR2: SGHRS and YFSETQ. V lost 4 bases, J lost 2 bases, and 16 bases lay in between. The CDR3 is 15 residues long. The CDR3 loop reads CASSLPGLGTYEQYF. CDR3 DNA: TGCGCCAGCAGCCTGCCCGGACTGGGAACCTACGAGCAGTACTTC.

The sample holds many counts of this clone. This same CDR3 is encoded by further DNA sequences in the sample. The chain uses TRBV29-1 and TRBJ2-7, with D possibly TRBD2 on 6 matching bases. The CDR3 has 15 residues. Germline-derived CDR1 and CDR2 are SQVTM and ANQGSEA. V lost 3 bases, J lost 4 bases, and 19 bases lay in between. CDR3 region: CSVEGLQAGSYEQYF. DNA of the CDR3: TGCAGCGTTGAGGGGTTACAAGCGGGTAGTTACGAGCAGTACTTC.

This clone was observed many times. J is TRBJ2-7 and V is TRBV27; D may be TRBD2 (7 bases). In germline, CDR1 is MNHEY, CDR2 SMNVEV (reference sequence). The CDR3 covers 17 residues. Trimming pared 6 bases from V and 0 bases from J, leaving 21 bases between. The DNA for the CDR3 is TGTGCCAGCAGCCTCTCGAGGGGGGGGCCAAGCTCCTACGAGCAGTACTTC. It translates to CASSLSRGGPSSYEQYF.

V and J are TRBV30 and TRBJ1-3; D is uncertain. Trimming shortened V by 4 bases and J by 2 bases, and 15 bases separated the two germline ends. The CDR3 is made up of 15 amino acids. Germline CDR1 GTSNPN, CDR2 SVGIG (reference sequence). This CDR3 is CAWIRTGVPGNTIYF. CDR3 coding DNA: TGTGCCTGGATACGGACTGGAGTACCTGGAAACACCATATATTTT.

The chain joins TRBV2 to TRBJ2-2; 8 bases agree with TRBD2. The germline V gene has CDR1 SNHLY and CDR2 FYNNEI. This CDR3 spans 16 amino acids. Trimming took 2 bases from V and 7 from J; bases not matched to a gene: 9. The CDR3 spells CASSELAGDGSGELFF. CDR3 DNA: TGTGCCAGCAGTGAACTAGCGGGCGATGGTAGCGGGGAGCTGTTTTTT.

Regarding this clone: One end of the junction varies from germline; a read error may be responsible. V gene TRBV20-1 combines with J gene TRBJ2-7, with 8 bases fitting TRBD1. Germline CDR1 reads DFQATT; CDR2 reads SNEGSKA (reference sequence). This CDR3 is 16 amino acids long. The CDR3 sequence is CSARDLPGQASSEQYF. The CDR3 nucleotides read TGCAGTGCTAGAGACTTGCCGGGACAGGCTTCCTCCGAGCAGTACTTC.